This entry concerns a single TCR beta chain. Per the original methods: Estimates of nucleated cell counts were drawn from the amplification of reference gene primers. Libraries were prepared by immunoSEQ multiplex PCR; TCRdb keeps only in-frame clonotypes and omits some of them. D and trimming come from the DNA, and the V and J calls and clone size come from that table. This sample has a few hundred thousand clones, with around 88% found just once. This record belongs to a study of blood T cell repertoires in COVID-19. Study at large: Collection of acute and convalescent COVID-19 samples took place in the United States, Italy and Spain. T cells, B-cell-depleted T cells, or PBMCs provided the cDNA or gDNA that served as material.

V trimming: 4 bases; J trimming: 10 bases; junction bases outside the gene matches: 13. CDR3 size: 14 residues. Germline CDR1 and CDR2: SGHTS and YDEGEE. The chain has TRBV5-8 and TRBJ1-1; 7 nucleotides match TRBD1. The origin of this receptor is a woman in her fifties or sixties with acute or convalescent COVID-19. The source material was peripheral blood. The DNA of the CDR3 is TGTGCCAGCAGCACCACTCCGGGACAGAGGGGAGCTTTCTTT. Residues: CASSTTPGQRGAFF.